Listed below are T cell receptor beta chains from one sample, sequenced in a study of glioma-infiltrating T cells. TCRdb re-called the multiplex PCR reads through MiXCR, storing one row per CDR3 protein. The sample consists of approximately 190,000 distinct CDR3 sequences, over 25% of them appearing once. The sample consisted of glioma tissue, nonneoplastic brain tissue, or PBMCs (not recorded which). The receptor set was obtained from a human donor with low-grade glioma or glioblastoma, undergoing nonglioma brain surgery, or in good health (not recorded which). CDR3s include the opening cysteine and the closing phenylalanine or tryptophan. Fields, in order: D gene, clone size, J gene, V gene, CDR3 DNA, CDR3 protein. D genes are given only for firm matches. Clone sizes are given selectively: once, few, many, or a class where the clone is expanded.

-,many,TRBJ2-3,TRBV18,TGTGCCAGCTCACCAGACGGGGCGCCCCTAGGAGATACGCAGTATTTT,CASSPDGAPLGDTQYF
TRBD1,many,TRBJ2-7,TRBV20-1,TGCAGTGCAAAGACAGGGAACTACGAGCAGTACTTC,CSAKTGNYEQYF
TRBD2,-,TRBJ2-7,TRBV13,TGTGCCAGCAGCTTCTACGGACTAGGAACGAACGAGCAGTACTTC,CASSFYGLGTNEQYF
-,-,TRBJ1-4,TRBV27,TGTGCCAGCTCACTAGCCCAGGGGACTGAAAAACTGTTTTTT,CASSLAQGTEKLFF
-,many,TRBJ1-2,TRBV4-2,TGTGCCAGCAGCCAAGTGAGCAATAACTATGGCTACACCTTC,CASSQVSNNYGYTF
-,-,TRBJ2-1,TRBV7-2,TGTGCCAGCAGCCCTCAGGGGTCCCTCTATGAGCAGTTCTTC,CASSPQGSLYEQFF
-,-,TRBJ2-1,TRBV19,TGTGCCAGTAGTATAACGGCAATGAGGAGTGAGCAGTTCTTC,CASSITAMRSEQFF
TRBD1,many,TRBJ1-4,TRBV14,TGTGCCAGCAGCGTCACAGGGGCGCCCTTCGAAGTGTTTTTT,CASSVTGAPFEVFF
-,many,TRBJ1-4,TRBV3-1,TGTGCCAGCAGCCAGGACAGAGCCTCCCTTGGAAAACTGTTTTTT,CASSQDRASLGKLFF
-,many,TRBJ2-1,TRBV28,TGTGCCAGCAGCGTAGCTAGCTACAATGAGCAGTTCTTC,CASSVASYNEQFF
TRBD2,-,TRBJ2-1,TRBV12-3/TRBV12-4,TGTGCCAGCAGTTTTAGCGGGAGGGGTAATGAGCAGTTCTTC,CASSFSGRGNEQFF
-,many,TRBJ2-5,TRBV7-3,TGTGCCAGCAGCCCTGTATTGCGGGGAGGATTGGAGACCCAGTACTTC,CASSPVLRGGLETQYF